These 13 T cell receptor beta chains came from one sample sequenced in a study of T cell repertoires in cytomegalovirus infection. TCRdb ran MiXCR on the reads and lists one entry per CDR3 protein. The sample holds about 920,000 distinct CDR3 sequences, about 33% seen once. Antigens of these TCRs are unknown. The input for sequencing was cultured CD8+ T cells from PBMCs, taken from culture after CMV antigen stimulation. The receptors originated from a human donor in good health (CMV status not recorded). Some clones in this sample may be carry-over from other donors' samples.

This clonotype was counted ten times or more. The V and J genes are TRBV10-3 and TRBJ2-6, with TRBD1 matching over 9 bases. Germline values: CDR1 ENHRY, CDR2 SYGVKD. This CDR3 contains 18 residues. Trimming cost V 0 bases and J 2 bases; bases outside gene matches: 5. CDR3 sequence (DNA): TGTGCCATCAGTGAGTCCCTTCGGGACAGGGCTGGGGCCAACGTCCTGACTTTC. As protein: CAISESLRDRAGANVLTF.

In this sample, this clonotype turned up a few times. V is TRBV7-9 and J is TRBJ1-2; a weak D match, TRBD1 (6 bases). CDR1 and CDR2 from the germline V gene are SEHNR and FQNEAQ (reference sequence). The CDR3 runs to 14 residues. V lost 4 bases to trimming and J lost 5 bases, with 14 bases between them. The CDR3 sequence is CASSSWDQGYGYTF. CDR3 in DNA: TGTGCCAGCAGCTCCTGGGACCAGGGGTATGGCTACACCTTC. Full variable domain (remainder filled in from reference TRBV7-9 and TRBJ1-2): DTGVSQNPRHKITKRGQNVTFRCDPISEHNRLYWYRQTLGQGPEFLTYFQNEAQLEKSRLLSDRFSAERPKGSFSTLEIQRTEQGDSAMYLCASSSWDQGYGYTFGSGTRLTVV.

A few counts support this clonotype. The rearrangement joins TRBV6-1 to TRBJ1-5; 7 bases map to TRBD1. CDR3 size: 17 residues. The trim removed 7 bases at V and 3 bases at J, leaving 15 bases unmatched. Germline V gives CDR1 MNHNS, CDR2 SASEGT. The CDR3 loop is CASKPGGRQGLNQPQHF. CDR3 bases: TGTGCCAGCAAACCGGGTGGCCGACAGGGACTCAATCAGCCCCAGCATTTT.

This clonotype came up many times. The chain couples TRBV7-8 to TRBJ2-1; D gene ambiguous. This CDR3 is 14 amino acids long. Between the trimmed V and J ends, which lost 0 bases and 3 bases, there was a span of 6 bases. Germline CDR1 is SGHVS and CDR2 is FQNEAQ. The CDR3 nucleotides read TGTGCCAGCAGCTTAGCCACCAACTACAATGAGCAGTTCTTC. This translates into CASSLATNYNEQFF.

V and J are TRBV28 and TRBJ1-3, with D unclear. V was trimmed by 7 bases and J by 0 bases, leaving 10 bases between them. The germline V gene encodes CDR1 MDHEN and CDR2 SYDVKM. This CDR3 is built from 14 residues. In nucleotides, the CDR3 is TGTGCCAGCACTGACCTGTTCTCTGGAAACACCATATATTTT. This gives the protein CASTDLFSGNTIYF.

This clonotype has just a few counts. Relative to the germline gene, one junction end is altered; a read error may explain this. The chain uses TRBV7-9 and TRBJ2-5, with D possibly matching TRBD1 (5 bases). The CDR3 is made up of 13 amino acids. Per the germline V gene, CDR1 is SEHNR and CDR2 is FQNEAQ (reference sequence). The CDR3 nucleotides are TGTGCCAGCAGCTTAGGTTCAGGGAAACCGATGGACTTC. It codes for CASSLGSGKPMDF.

J is TRBJ2-3 and V is TRBV28; 7 bases map to TRBD1. Losses at the gene ends were 3 bases for V and 5 bases for J; bases not matched to a gene: 11. Looked up from germline, CDR1 is MDHEN and CDR2 is SYDVKM. CDR3 length equals 16 residues. This CDR3 reads CASSFGTGQLGDTQYF. The CDR3 bases are TGTGCCAGCAGTTTTGGGACGGGACAGCTGGGAGATACGCAGTATTTT.

The V gene is TRBV24-1, the J gene TRBJ1-6, with D possibly being TRBD1 (5 bases). The CDR3 is 16 residues long. V was trimmed by 11 bases and J by 0 bases, leaving 16 bases between them. CDR1 and CDR2 from the germline V gene are KGHDR and SFDVKD. CDR3 DNA: TGTGCCAAGACAGCTAGTCGAATCTCCTATAATTCACCCCTCCACTTT. It translates to CAKTASRISYNSPLHF.

Only a few counts were recorded for this clonotype. The J gene is TRBJ1-4, the V gene TRBV27, with a possible D match to TRBD1 (5 bases). Germline V CDR1 and CDR2: MNHEY, SMNVEV (reference sequence). CDR3 length: 16 amino acids. Trimming took 0 bases from V and 8 from J, leaving 16 bases between them. This chain's CDR3 is CASSLSIGRAREKLFF. The CDR3, as DNA: TGTGCCAGCAGTTTATCGATAGGCAGGGCTCGGGAAAAACTGTTTTTT.

This clonotype was counted between two and nine times. The rearrangement uses TRBV6-1 and TRBJ1-3; 7 nucleotides match TRBD1. The V gene's germline CDR1 is MNHNS and CDR2 SASEGT. J gave up 4 bases and V 7 bases, and 4 bases lay outside the gene matches. The CDR3 runs to 13 residues. The CDR3, as DNA: TGTGCCAGCAAGGGGGCATCGGGAAACACCATATATTTT. Translation gives CASKGASGNTIYF.

The J gene is TRBJ2-7, the V gene TRBV5-8, with TRBD2 identical over 7 bases. Germline-derived CDR1 and CDR2 are SGHTS and YDEGEE. The CDR3 has 13 residues. V shed 4 bases, J shed 1 base, and the junction held 2 bases outside the gene matches. CDR3: CASSGGGSYEQYV. The CDR3 nucleotides read TGTGCCAGCAGCGGCGGGGGTTCCTACGAGCAGTACGTC.

This clonotype was picked up a small number of times. The CDR3 loop is CASSYEEGAGEKLFF. CDR3 in DNA: TGTGCCAGCAGTTACGAGGAGGGGGCCGGGGAAAAACTGTTTTTT. The V gene is TRBV6-5, the J gene TRBJ1-4, with 7 bases that match TRBD1. Germline trimming cut 2 bases from V and 8 bases from J; bases unmatched to any gene: 8. Germline V lookup: CDR1 MNHEY, CDR2 SVGAGI. There are 15 residues in the CDR3.

Points on this clonotype: The CDR3 does not end in the conserved phenylalanine or tryptophan, so this is likely a read error. This sequence joins TRBV6-5 and TRBJ2-3; 12 bases fit TRBD2. The germline gives CDR1 MNHEY, CDR2 SVGAGI. Trimming cost V 2 bases and J 4 bases; bases outside gene matches: 1. The CDR3 consists of 15 residues. CDR3 DNA sequence: TGTGCCAGCAGTTACCCTAGCGGGGGGGCAGATACGCAGTATTCT. It translates to CASSYPSGGADTQYS.